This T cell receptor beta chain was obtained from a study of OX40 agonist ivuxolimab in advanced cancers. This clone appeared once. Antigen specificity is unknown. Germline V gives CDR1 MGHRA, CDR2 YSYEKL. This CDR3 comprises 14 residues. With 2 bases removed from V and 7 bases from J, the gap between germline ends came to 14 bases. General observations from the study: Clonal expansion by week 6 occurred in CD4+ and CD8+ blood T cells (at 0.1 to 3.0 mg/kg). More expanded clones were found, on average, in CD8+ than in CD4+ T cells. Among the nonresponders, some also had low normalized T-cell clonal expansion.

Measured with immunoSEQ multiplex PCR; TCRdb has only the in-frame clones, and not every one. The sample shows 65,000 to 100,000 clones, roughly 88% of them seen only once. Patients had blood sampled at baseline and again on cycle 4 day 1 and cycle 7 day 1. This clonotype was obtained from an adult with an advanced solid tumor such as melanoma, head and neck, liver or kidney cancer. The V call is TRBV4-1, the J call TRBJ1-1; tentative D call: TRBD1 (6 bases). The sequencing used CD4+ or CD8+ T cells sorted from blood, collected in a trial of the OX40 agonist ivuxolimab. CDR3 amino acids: CASSQLDSTGEAFF. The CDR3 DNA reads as TGCGCCAGCAGCCAACTGGACAGTACCGGTGAAGCTTTCTTT.